The 27 T cell receptor beta chains given below trace back to one sample, sequenced in a study of cytomegalovirus exposure and HLA in healthy donors (dated by TCRdb to between 2016 and 2019). Libraries were constructed by the immunoSEQ multiplex PCR assay. What TCRdb holds here is the immuneACCESS table cut down to in-frame rearrangements. Part of the clones is not present; checked against another copy, under half of the missing clones reflect an unresolved V gene, and the others are unexplained. A total of about 240,000 clones appear in this sample, more than 75% of them only once. The top ten clonotypes cover about 1.2% of the sample. Material: PBMCs. Source of these receptors: a woman in her thirties in good health and CMV-seropositive.

The J gene is TRBJ1-2, the V gene TRBV20-1; D unclear. The CDR3 loop spans 10 amino acids. Trimming took 7 bases from V and 8 from J, leaving 11 bases between them. Germline lookup yields CDR1 DFQATT and CDR2 SNEGSKA (reference sequence). CDR3: CSVPEGGYTF. CDR3 sequence (DNA): TGCAGTGTCCCTGAGGGAGGCTACACCTTC.

This chain connects TRBV7-3 to TRBJ2-7; a weak D match, TRBD1 (5 bases). The CDR3 contains 15 residues. The germline V and J ends were trimmed by 2 bases and 2 bases, with 13 bases remaining between them. From germline, CDR1 is SGHTA and CDR2 FQGTGA. CDR3 sequence: CASSLGQGTPYEQYF. In DNA, the CDR3 is TGTGCCAGCAGCTTAGGTCAGGGAACACCCTACGAGCAGTACTTC.

V and J are TRBV10-1 and TRBJ2-7, with 8 bases that match TRBD1. After removal of 4 bases from V and 5 bases from J, the junction contained 7 bases not matched to a gene. This CDR3 is 14 amino acids long. Per germline, CDR1 WNHNN and CDR2 SYGVQD (reference sequence). CDR3 region: CASSVADRDNEQYF. CDR3 in DNA: TGCGCCAGCAGTGTGGCGGACAGGGATAACGAGCAGTACTTC.

The chain couples TRBV11-2 to TRBJ2-7, with unresolved D. Germline V gene lookup returns CDR1 SGHAT and CDR2 FQNNGV. V lost 3 bases, J lost 9 bases, and 15 bases lay in between. The CDR3 is 13 amino acids. CDR3 sequence reads: CASSFGRVSAQYF. DNA of the CDR3: TGTGCCAGCAGCTTTGGCCGGGTCTCAGCGCAGTACTTC. The variable domain in full, completed from reference TRBV11-2 and TRBJ2-7, reads EAGVAQSPRYKIIEKRQSVAFWCNPISGHATLYWYQQILGQGPKLLIQFQNNGVVDDSQLPKDRFSAERLKGVDSTLKIQPAKLEDSAVYLCASSFGRVSAQYFGPGTRLTVT.

The chain uses TRBV28 and TRBJ2-7, with D possibly TRBD1 on 6 matching bases. V lost 4 bases, J lost 3 bases, and 16 bases lay in between. Germline-derived CDR1 and CDR2 are MDHEN and SYDVKM. This CDR3 has 15 residues. The CDR3 DNA sequence: TGTGCCAGCAGTTCCCTGAGGTCCAGGGGCTACGAGCAGTACTTC. Translating it yields CASSSLRSRGYEQYF.

The rearrangement links TRBV28 to TRBJ1-1; D not certain. Trimming pared 2 bases from V and 0 bases from J, leaving 10 bases between. The CDR3 spans 15 residues. Germline loops: CDR1 MDHEN, CDR2 SYDVKM. The CDR3 loop is CASSLQEKLNTEAFF. The CDR3 DNA is TGTGCCAGCAGTTTACAGGAAAAACTGAACACTGAAGCTTTCTTT.

The chain is built from TRBV2 and TRBJ2-7; D is unresolved. Trimming removed 4 bases at V and 3 bases at J, with 7 bases between. Germline loops: CDR1 SNHLY, CDR2 FYNNEI. The CDR3 is 12 residues long. CDR3 bases: TGTGCCAGCAGTGCGTACAGCTACGAGCAGTACTTC. This translates into CASSAYSYEQYF. The full variable domain, with the rest looked up from reference TRBV2 and TRBJ2-7, is EPEVTQTPSHQVTQMGQEVILRCVPISNHLYFYWYRQILGQKVEFLVSFYNNEISEKSEIFDDQFSVERPDGSNFTLKIRSTKLEDSAMYFCASSAYSYEQYFGPGTRLTVT.

This chain uses TRBV5-1 with TRBJ1-3, with D uncertain. Germline assignment: CDR1 SGHRS and CDR2 YFSETQ. Trimming left V 0 bases short and J 3 bases short, with 7 bases between. The CDR3 is 14 amino acids. In DNA, the CDR3 is TGCGCCAGCAGCTTGGGTCAGAATGGAAACACCATATATTTT. Translated: CASSLGQNGNTIYF.

The chain has TRBV27 and TRBJ2-5; 8 bases line up with TRBD1. The V segment lost 5 bases and the J segment 5 bases; nucleotides outside the gene matches: 4. This CDR3 comprises 13 residues. The germline gives CDR1 MNHEY, CDR2 SMNVEV (reference sequence). The CDR3 region has the DNA TGTGCCAGCAGTATCAGGGGGCTGGAGACCCAGTACTTC. Translation gives CASSIRGLETQYF.

This chain joins TRBV7-9 and TRBJ1-2; 7 positions agree with TRBD1. J gave up 5 bases and V 5 bases, and 5 bases lay outside the gene matches. Germline V lookup: CDR1 SEHNR, CDR2 FQNEAQ (reference sequence). The CDR3 totals 13 residues. The chain's CDR3 is CASSDSTGYGYTF. CDR3 bases: TGTGCCAGCAGCGACTCGACAGGGTATGGCTACACCTTC.

The V gene is TRBV29-1, the J gene TRBJ2-3; 8 bases map to TRBD2. The junction had 10 bases not matched to a gene; V was cut back by 7 bases and J by 4 bases. Germline V CDR1 and CDR2: SQVTM, ANQGSEA. This CDR3 is 14 amino acids long. CDR3 DNA sequence: TGCAGCGCTGACAAGCGGGGGAGCTCAGATACGCAGTATTTT. Translation gives CSADKRGSSDTQYF.

This chain links TRBV11-2 with TRBJ2-7; 11 nucleotides match TRBD2. Germline trimming cut 5 bases from V and 0 bases from J; bases unmatched to any gene: 3. The CDR3 runs 15 residues. Germline V gives CDR1 SGHAT, CDR2 FQNNGV. CDR3 in DNA: TGTGCCAGCAGCCAAACTAGCGGGAGCTCCTACGAGCAGTACTTC. It encodes CASSQTSGSSYEQYF.

This clone was detected only once. The chain has TRBV6-4 and TRBJ2-6; a possible D gene is TRBD2 (6 bases). The length of the CDR3 is 15 residues. From germline, CDR1 is MRHNA and CDR2 SNTAGT. Trimming shortened V by 5 bases and J by 2 bases, and 10 bases separated the two germline ends. The CDR3 reads CASSPTGAGANVLTF. The CDR3 nucleotides read TGTGCCAGCAGTCCTACGGGGGCTGGGGCCAACGTCCTGACTTTC.

The chain joins TRBV10-3 to TRBJ1-3, with TRBD1 as a possible D gene (6 bases). V shed 7 bases and J shed 4 bases, with 11 bases lying between them. CDR1 is ENHRY, CDR2 SYGVKD, per germline. The CDR3 runs to 13 residues. CDR3 region: CAIMGAGGNTIYF. The CDR3 bases are TGTGCCATCATGGGGGCCGGCGGAAACACCATATATTTT.

In its sample, this clone was seen a few times. The chain employs TRBV25-1 and TRBJ2-7; D remains ambiguous. From germline, CDR1 is MGHDK and CDR2 SYGVNS. With 3 bases removed from V and 2 bases from J, the gap between germline ends came to 8 bases. The CDR3 spans 13 residues. CDR3 sequence: CASSDSIAYEQYF. The CDR3, as DNA: TGTGCCAGCAGTGATTCGATAGCCTACGAGCAGTACTTC.

This chain links TRBV6-1 with TRBJ2-3; the match to TRBD1 covers 7 bases. Germline CDR1 reads MNHNS; CDR2 reads SASEGT. J gave up 6 bases and V 4 bases, and 13 bases lay outside the gene matches. The CDR3 is made up of 16 amino acids. The chain's CDR3 is CASSALGQTIMDTQYF. The DNA of the CDR3 is TGTGCCAGCAGTGCCCTGGGACAGACCATCATGGATACGCAGTATTTT.

The chain couples TRBV15 to TRBJ2-3; D uncertain. The ends were cut back, 0 bases at V and 3 bases at J, with 13 bases in the middle. The CDR3 is made up of 16 amino acids. Per the germline V gene, CDR1 is LNHNV and CDR2 is YYDKDF (reference sequence). Written as DNA, the CDR3 is TGTGCCACCAGCAGAGATGGAGCAAGGCAGACAGATACGCAGTATTTT. Translated: CATSRDGARQTDTQYF.

The V gene is TRBV6-5, the J gene TRBJ2-1; no definite D call. The CDR3 loop spans 14 amino acids. V was pared by 0 bases and J by 4 bases, with 7 bases between. Germline CDR1 and CDR2: MNHEY and SVGAGI. The CDR3 protein is CASSYSSRYNEQFF. DNA of the CDR3: TGTGCCAGCAGTTACTCTTCCAGGTACAATGAGCAGTTCTTC.

The chain combines TRBV10-3 with TRBJ1-1; 8 nucleotides match TRBD1. Looked up from germline, CDR1 is ENHRY and CDR2 is SYGVKD. This CDR3 contains 16 residues. V trimming: 4 bases; J trimming: 0 bases; junction bases outside the gene matches: 7. CDR3: CAISGQGWSMNTEAFF. DNA for the CDR3: TGTGCCATCAGTGGACAGGGGTGGTCCATGAACACTGAAGCTTTCTTT.

V and J are TRBV18 and TRBJ1-2; 8 nucleotides agree with TRBD1. Germline trimming cut 3 bases from V and 10 bases from J; bases unmatched to any gene: 7. CDR3 length equals 13 residues. Germline loops: CDR1 KGHSH, CDR2 LQKENI. CDR3 region: CASSPGTGDYYTF. In nucleotides, the CDR3 is TGTGCCAGCTCACCCGGGACAGGAGATTACTACACCTTC.

The genes are TRBV4-1 and TRBJ2-7, with 8 bases identical to TRBD1. The CDR3 runs 15 residues. The J segment lost 6 bases and the V segment lost 4 bases, leaving 11 bases of the junction unmatched. Germline lookup yields CDR1 MGHRA and CDR2 YSYEKL. CDR3 DNA sequence: TGCGCCAGCAGCCGGCCTGGTATCGGACAGGGCGAGCAGTACTTC. The encoded protein is CASSRPGIGQGEQYF.

The chain is built from TRBV28 and TRBJ2-7; unclear D gene. This CDR3 is built from 14 residues. V was clipped by 1 base and J by 5 bases, with 12 bases between them. Per the germline V gene, CDR1 is MDHEN and CDR2 is SYDVKM. The CDR3 loop is CASSLFTRLNEQYF. The CDR3 DNA sequence: TGTGCCAGCAGTTTATTTACCAGATTGAACGAGCAGTACTTC.

V and J are TRBV5-1 and TRBJ2-3, with TRBD2 matching over 11 bases. The V segment lost 4 bases and the J segment 4 bases; nucleotides outside the gene matches: 14. The CDR3 spans 18 residues. Germline CDR1 is SGHRS and CDR2 is YFSETQ. CDR3 DNA sequence: TGCGCCAGCAGCCCAAGGGTGATAGCGGGAGGGCGCCCAGATACGCAGTATTTT. Residues: CASSPRVIAGGRPDTQYF.

In DNA form, the CDR3 reads TGTGCCATCAGTGACTCGAGCGGGGAGCAGTTCTTC. It specifies CAISDSSGEQFF. V usage is TRBV10-3 and J usage is TRBJ2-1; D perhaps matches TRBD2 (6 bases). V shed 3 bases and J shed 10 bases, with 10 bases lying between them. From germline, CDR1 is ENHRY and CDR2 SYGVKD. The CDR3 consists of 12 residues.

The chain recombines TRBV7-8 with TRBJ1-2, with 7 bases that match TRBD1. The V segment lost 5 bases and the J segment 1 base; nucleotides outside the gene matches: 4. CDR1 and CDR2 from the germline V gene are SGHVS and FQNEAQ. The CDR3 runs 14 residues. CDR3 in amino acids: CASSRTGVNYGYTF. In DNA form, the CDR3 reads TGTGCCAGCAGCCGGACAGGAGTTAACTATGGCTACACCTTC.

V and J are TRBV7-8 and TRBJ2-2, with TRBD1 identical over 9 bases. The length of the CDR3 is 15 residues. The trim removed 5 bases at V and 6 bases at J, leaving 7 bases unmatched. CDR1 SGHVS and CDR2 FQNEAQ come from the germline V gene. Here the CDR3 reads CASSPSTGGAGELFF. DNA for the CDR3: TGTGCCAGCAGCCCGTCGACAGGGGGGGCCGGGGAGCTGTTTTTT.

This clone was seen just once. The gene calls are TRBV4-1 and TRBJ2-1; TRBD1 matches 10 bases. Trimming at V came to 3 bases and at J to 5 bases, leaving 7 bases not matched to a gene. CDR1 MGHRA and CDR2 YSYEKL come from the germline V gene. The CDR3 is 16 amino acids. The CDR3, as DNA: TGCGCCAGCAGCCAGAGCCTGGGACAGGGGAACAATGAGCAGTTCTTC. Amino acids: CASSQSLGQGNNEQFF.